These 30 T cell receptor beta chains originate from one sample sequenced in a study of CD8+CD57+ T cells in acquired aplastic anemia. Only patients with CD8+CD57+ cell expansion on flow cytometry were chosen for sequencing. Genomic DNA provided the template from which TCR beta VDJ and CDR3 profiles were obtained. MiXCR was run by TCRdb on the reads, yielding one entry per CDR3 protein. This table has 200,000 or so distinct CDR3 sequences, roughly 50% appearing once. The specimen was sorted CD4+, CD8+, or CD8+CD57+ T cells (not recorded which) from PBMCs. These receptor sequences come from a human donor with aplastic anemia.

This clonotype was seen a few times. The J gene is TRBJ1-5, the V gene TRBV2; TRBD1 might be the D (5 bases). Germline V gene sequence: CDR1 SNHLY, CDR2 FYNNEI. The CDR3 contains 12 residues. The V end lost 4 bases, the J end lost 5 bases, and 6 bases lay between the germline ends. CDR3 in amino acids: CASSAGDQPQHF. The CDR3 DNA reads TGTGCCAGCAGTGCGGGGGATCAGCCCCAGCATTTT.

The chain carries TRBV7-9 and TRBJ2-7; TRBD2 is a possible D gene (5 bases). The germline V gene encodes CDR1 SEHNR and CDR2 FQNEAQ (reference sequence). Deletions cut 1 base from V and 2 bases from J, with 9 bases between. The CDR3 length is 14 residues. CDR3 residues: CASSLGRQTYEQYF. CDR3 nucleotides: TGTGCCAGCAGCTTAGGGAGGCAGACCTACGAGCAGTACTTC.

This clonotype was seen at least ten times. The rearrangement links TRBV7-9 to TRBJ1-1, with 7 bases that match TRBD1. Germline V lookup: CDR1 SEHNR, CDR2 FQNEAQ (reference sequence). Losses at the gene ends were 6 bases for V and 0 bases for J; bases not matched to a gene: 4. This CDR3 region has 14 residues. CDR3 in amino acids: CASSPGTVNTEAFF. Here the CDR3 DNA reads TGTGCCAGCAGTCCCGGGACAGTGAACACTGAAGCTTTCTTT.

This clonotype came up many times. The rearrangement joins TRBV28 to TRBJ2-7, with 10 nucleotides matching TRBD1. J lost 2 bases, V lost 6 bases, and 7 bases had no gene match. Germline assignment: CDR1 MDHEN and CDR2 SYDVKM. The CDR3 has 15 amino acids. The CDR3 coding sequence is TGTGCCAGCAGCACCACGGGACAGGGGACCTACGAGCAGTACTTC. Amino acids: CASSTTGQGTYEQYF.

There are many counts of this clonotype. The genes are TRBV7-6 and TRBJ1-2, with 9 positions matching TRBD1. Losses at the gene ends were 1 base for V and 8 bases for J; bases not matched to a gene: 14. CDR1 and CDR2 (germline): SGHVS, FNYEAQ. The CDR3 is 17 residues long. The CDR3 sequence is CASSLDPGQGSTGGYTF. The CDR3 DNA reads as TGTGCCAGCAGCTTAGATCCGGGACAGGGATCAACGGGAGGCTACACCTTC.

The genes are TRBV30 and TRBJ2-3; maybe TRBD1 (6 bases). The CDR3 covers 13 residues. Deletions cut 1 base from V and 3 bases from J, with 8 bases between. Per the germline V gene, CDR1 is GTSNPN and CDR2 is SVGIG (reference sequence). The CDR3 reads CAWSDGQTDTQYF. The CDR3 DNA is TGTGCCTGGAGTGACGGACAGACAGATACGCAGTATTTT. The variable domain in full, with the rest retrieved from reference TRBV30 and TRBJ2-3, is SQTIHQWPATLVQPVGSPLSLECTVEGTSNPNLYWYRQAAGRGLQLLFYSVGIGQISSEVPQNLSASRPQDRQFILSSKKLLLSDSGFYLCAWSDGQTDTQYFGPGTRLTVL.

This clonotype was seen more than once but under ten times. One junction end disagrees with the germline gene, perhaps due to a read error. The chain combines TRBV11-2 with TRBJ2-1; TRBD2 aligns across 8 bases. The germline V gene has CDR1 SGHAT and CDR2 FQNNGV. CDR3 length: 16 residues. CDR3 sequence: CACSARGAEIYNEQFF. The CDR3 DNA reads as TGTGCCTGCAGCGCGCGGGGGGCCGAAATCTACAATGAGCAGTTCTTC. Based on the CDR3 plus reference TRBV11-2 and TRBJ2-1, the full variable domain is EAGVAQSPRYKIIEKRQSVAFWCNPISGHATLYWYQQILGQGPKLLIQFQNNGVVDDSQLPKDRFSAERLKGVDSTLKIQPAKLEDSAVYLCACSARGAEIYNEQFFGPGTRLTVL.

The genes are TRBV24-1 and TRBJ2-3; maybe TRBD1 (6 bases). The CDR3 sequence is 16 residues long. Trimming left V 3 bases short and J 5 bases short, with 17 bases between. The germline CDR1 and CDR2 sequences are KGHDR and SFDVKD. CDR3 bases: TGTGCCACCAGTGATACCCGGACAGCCTTGGGAGATACGCAGTATTTT. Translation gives CATSDTRTALGDTQYF.

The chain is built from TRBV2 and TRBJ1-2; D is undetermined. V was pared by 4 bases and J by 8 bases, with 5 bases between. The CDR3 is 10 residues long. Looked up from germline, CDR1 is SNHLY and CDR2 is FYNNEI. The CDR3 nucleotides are TGTGCCAGCAGTGGGCAGGGCTACACCTTC. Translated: CASSGQGYTF.

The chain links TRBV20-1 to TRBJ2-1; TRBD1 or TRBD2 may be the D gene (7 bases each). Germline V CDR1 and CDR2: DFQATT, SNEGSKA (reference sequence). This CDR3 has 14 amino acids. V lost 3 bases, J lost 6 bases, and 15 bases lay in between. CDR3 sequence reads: CSARGTAGFNEQFF. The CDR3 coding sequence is TGCAGTGCTAGGGGGACAGCGGGATTCAATGAGCAGTTCTTC.

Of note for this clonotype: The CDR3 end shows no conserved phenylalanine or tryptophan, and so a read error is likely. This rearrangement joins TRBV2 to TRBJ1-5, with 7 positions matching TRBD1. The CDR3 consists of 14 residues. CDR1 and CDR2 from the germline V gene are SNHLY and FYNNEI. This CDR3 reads CATKDREGNRPQHL. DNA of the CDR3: TGTGCCACCAAAGACAGGGAGGGAAATCGGCCCCAGCATCTT.

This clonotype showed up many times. CDR3: CAISQTLGQGGDEQYF. CDR3 DNA sequence: TGTGCCATCAGTCAGACCCTGGGACAGGGTGGCGACGAGCAGTACTTC. The chain links TRBV10-3 to TRBJ2-7; TRBD1 matches 9 bases. The CDR3 is 16 residues long. CDR1 and CDR2 from the germline V gene are ENHRY and SYGVKD. Trimming removed 5 bases from V and 5 bases from J; junction bases left unmatched: 13.

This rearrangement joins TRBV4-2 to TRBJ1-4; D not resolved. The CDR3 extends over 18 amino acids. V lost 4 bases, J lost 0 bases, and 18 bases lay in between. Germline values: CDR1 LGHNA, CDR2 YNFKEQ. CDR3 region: CASSPLSSLLATNEKLFF. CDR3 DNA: TGTGCCAGCAGCCCGTTAAGTAGTCTGCTTGCAACTAATGAAAAACTGTTTTTT.

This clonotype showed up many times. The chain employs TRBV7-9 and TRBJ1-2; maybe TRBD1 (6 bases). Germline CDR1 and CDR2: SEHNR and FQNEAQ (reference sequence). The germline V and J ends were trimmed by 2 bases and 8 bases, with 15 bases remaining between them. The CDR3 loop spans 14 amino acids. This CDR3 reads CASSLRQQGGGYTF. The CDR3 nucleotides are TGTGCCAGCAGCTTAAGGCAACAGGGCGGAGGCTACACCTTC.

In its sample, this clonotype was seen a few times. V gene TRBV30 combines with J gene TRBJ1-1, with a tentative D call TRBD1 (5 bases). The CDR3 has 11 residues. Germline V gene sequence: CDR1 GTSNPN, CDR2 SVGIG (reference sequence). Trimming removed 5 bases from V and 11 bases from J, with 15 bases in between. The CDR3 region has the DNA TGTGCCTGGGGTCGTGGGGGGGGGGCTTTCTTT. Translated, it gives CAWGRGGGAFF.

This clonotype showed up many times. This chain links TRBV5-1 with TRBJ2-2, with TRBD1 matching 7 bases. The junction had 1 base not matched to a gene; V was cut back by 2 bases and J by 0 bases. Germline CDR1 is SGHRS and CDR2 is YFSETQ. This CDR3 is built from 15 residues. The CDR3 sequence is CASSLDRANTGELFF. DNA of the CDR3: TGCGCCAGCAGCTTAGACAGGGCGAACACCGGGGAGCTGTTTTTT.

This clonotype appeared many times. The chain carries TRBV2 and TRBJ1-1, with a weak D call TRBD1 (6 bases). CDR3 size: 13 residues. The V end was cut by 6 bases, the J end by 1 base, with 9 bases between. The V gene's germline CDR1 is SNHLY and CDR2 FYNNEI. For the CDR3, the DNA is TGTGCCAGCAGACGACAGGCGAACACTGAAGCTTTCTTT. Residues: CASRRQANTEAFF.

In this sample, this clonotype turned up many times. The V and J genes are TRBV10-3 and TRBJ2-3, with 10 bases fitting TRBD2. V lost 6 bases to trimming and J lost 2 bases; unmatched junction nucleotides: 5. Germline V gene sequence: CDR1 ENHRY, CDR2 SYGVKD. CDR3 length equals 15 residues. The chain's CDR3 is CAISQLAGNTDTQYF. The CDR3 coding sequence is TGTGCCATCAGCCAACTAGCGGGGAACACAGATACGCAGTATTTT.

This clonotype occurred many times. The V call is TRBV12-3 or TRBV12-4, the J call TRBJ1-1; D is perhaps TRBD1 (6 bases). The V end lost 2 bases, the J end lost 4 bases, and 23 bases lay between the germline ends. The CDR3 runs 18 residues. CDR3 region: CASSLMVRVRGRSTEAFF. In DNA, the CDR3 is TGTGCCAGCAGTTTAATGGTTAGGGTAAGGGGGAGGTCCACTGAAGCTTTCTTT.

CDR3 protein: CATSLGGRGEQYF. The CDR3 coding sequence is TGTGCCACCAGTTTGGGCGGAAGGGGGGAGCAGTACTTC. The chain is built from TRBV24-1 and TRBJ2-5, with D perhaps matching TRBD1 or TRBD2 (6 bases each). V lost 6 bases and J 11 bases, leaving 18 bases between the germline ends. Germline assignment: CDR1 KGHDR and CDR2 SFDVKD. The CDR3 length is 13 residues.

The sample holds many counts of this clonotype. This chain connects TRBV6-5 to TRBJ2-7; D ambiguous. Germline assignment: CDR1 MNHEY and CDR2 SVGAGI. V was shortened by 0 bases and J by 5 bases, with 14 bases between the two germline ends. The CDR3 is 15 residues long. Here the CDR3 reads CASSYSGRIDHEQYF. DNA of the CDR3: TGTGCCAGCAGTTACTCCGGACGGATTGACCACGAGCAGTACTTC.

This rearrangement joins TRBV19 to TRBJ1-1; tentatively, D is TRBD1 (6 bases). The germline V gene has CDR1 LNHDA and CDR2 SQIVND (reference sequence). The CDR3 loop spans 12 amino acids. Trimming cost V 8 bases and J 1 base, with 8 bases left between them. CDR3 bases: TGTGCCAGTCAACAGGGGAACACTGAAGCTTTCTTT. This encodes CASQQGNTEAFF. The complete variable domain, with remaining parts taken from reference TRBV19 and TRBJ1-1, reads DGGITQSPKYLFRKEGQNVTLSCEQNLNHDAMYWYRQDPGQGLRLIYYSQIVNDFQKGDIAEGYSVSREKKESFPLTVTSAQKNPTAFYLCASQQGNTEAFFGQGTRLTVV.

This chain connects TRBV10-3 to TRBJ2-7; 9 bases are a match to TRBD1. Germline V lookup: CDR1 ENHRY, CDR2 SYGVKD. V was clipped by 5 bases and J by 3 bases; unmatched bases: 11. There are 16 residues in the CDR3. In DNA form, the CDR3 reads TGTGCCATCAGTCAGATAGGGGACAGGGCCGGCTACGAGCAGTACTTC. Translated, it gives CAISQIGDRAGYEQYF.

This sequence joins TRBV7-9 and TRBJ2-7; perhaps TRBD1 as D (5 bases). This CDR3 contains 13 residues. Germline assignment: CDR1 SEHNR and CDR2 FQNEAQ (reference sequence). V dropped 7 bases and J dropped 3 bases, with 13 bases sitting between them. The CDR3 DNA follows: TGTGCCAGCATGACGACAGCGAACTACGAGCAGTACTTC. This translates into CASMTTANYEQYF.

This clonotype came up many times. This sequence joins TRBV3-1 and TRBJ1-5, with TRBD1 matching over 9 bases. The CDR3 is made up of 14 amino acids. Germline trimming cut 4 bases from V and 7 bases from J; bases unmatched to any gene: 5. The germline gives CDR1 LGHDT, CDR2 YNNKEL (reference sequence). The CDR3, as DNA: TGTGCCAGCAGCCCACAGGGGGCAGGGCAGCCCCAGCATTTT. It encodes CASSPQGAGQPQHF.

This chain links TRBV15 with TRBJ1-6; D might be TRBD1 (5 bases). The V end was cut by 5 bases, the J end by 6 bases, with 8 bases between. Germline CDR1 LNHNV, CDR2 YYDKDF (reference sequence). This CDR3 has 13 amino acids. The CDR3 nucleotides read TGTGCCACCAGCGCAGGGAGTAATTCACCCCTCCACTTT. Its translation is CATSAGSNSPLHF. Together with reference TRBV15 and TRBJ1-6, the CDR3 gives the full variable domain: DAMVIQNPRYQVTQFGKPVTLSCSQTLNHNVMYWYQQKSSQAPKLLFHYYDKDFNNEADTPDNFQSRRPNTSFCFLDIRSPGLGDTAMYLCATSAGSNSPLHFGNGTRLTVT.

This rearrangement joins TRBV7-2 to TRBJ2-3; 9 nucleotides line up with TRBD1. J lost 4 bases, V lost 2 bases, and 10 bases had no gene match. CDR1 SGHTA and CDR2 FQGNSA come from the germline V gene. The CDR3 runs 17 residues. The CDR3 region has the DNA TGTGCCAGCAGCTTAACAGGGGGCTTGGGTAATTCAGATACGCAGTATTTT. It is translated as CASSLTGGLGNSDTQYF.

The CDR3 loop is CASSLDRFVATVGTQYF. In DNA, the CDR3 is TGTGCCAGCAGCTTAGATCGGTTTGTAGCGACCGTAGGGACCCAGTACTTC. V usage is TRBV11-2 and J usage is TRBJ2-5; weak D call: TRBD2 (5 bases). Germline CDR1 SGHAT, CDR2 FQNNGV. The CDR3 is 17 residues long. Between the trimmed V and J ends, which lost 0 bases and 7 bases, there was a span of 21 bases.

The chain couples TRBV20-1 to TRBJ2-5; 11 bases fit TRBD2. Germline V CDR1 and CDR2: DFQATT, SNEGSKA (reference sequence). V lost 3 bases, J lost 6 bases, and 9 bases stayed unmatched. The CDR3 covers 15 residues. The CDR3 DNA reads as TGCAGTGCTAGTGGTAGCGGGGGGGTTTATCAGACCCAGTACTTC. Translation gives CSASGSGGVYQTQYF.

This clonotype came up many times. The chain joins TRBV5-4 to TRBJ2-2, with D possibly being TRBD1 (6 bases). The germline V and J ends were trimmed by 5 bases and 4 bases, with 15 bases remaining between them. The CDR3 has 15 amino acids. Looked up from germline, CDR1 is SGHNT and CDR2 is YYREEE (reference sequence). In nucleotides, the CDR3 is TGTGCCAGCAGACCACCGGGACAAGGCACCGGGGAGCTGTTTTTT. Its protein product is CASRPPGQGTGELFF.